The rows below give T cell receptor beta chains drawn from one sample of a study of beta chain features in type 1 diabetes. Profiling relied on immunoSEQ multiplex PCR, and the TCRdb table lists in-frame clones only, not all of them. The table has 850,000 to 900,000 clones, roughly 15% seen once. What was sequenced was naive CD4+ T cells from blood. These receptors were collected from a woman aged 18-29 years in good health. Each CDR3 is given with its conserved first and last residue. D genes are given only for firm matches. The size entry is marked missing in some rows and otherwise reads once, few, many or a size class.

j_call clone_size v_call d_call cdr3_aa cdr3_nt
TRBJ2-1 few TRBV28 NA CASGEGGKYNEQFF TGTGCCAGCGGGGAGGGGGGAAAATACAATGAGCAGTTCTTC
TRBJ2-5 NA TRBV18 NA CASPPGQQETQYF TGTGCCAGCCCACCGGGGCAGCAAGAGACCCAGTACTTC
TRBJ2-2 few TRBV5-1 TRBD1 CASSLGDRDRSGELFF TGCGCCAGCAGCTTGGGGGACAGGGATCGATCCGGGGAGCTGTTTTTT
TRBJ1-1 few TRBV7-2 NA CASSPRVVRNTEAFF TGTGCCAGCAGCCCCAGGGTTGTCAGGAACACTGAAGCTTTCTTT
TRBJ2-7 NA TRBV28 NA CASSFILAVGGYEQYF TGTGCCAGCAGTTTCATATTAGCAGTTGGTGGCTACGAGCAGTACTTC
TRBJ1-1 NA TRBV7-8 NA CASSVTTGPTEAFF TGTGCCAGCAGCGTAACGACAGGTCCCACTGAAGCTTTCTTT
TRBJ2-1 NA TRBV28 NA CASSPLGGTRDEQFF TGTGCCAGCAGTCCCTTGGGTGGGACCAGGGATGAGCAGTTCTTC
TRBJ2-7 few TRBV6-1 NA CASSRELAYEQYF TGTGCCAGCAGCAGGGAATTAGCGTACGAGCAGTACTTC
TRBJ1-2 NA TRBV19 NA CASTSLGTNYGYTF TGTGCCAGTACCTCCCTCGGTACTAACTATGGCTACACCTTC
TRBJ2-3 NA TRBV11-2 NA CASTGRNTDTQYF TGTGCCAGCACTGGCAGAAACACAGATACGCAGTATTTT
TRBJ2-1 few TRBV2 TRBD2 CASRAILAEYNEQFF TGTGCCAGCAGGGCAATTCTAGCGGAATACAATGAGCAGTTCTTC
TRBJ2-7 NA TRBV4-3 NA CASSQDIGSSYEQYF TGCGCCAGCAGCCAAGATATAGGGAGCTCCTACGAGCAGTACTTC
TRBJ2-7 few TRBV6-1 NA CASMGPERYEQYF TGTGCCAGCATGGGACCAGAACGCTACGAGCAGTACTTC
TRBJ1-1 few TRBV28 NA CASSSSLGSSEAFF TGTGCCAGCAGTTCCTCATTGGGATCTTCTGAAGCTTTCTTT
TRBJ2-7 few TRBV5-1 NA CASSLGISYEQYF TGCGCCAGCAGCTTGGGCATTTCCTACGAGCAGTACTTC
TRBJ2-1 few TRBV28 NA CASSPVPQQGYEQFF TGTGCCAGCAGTCCCGTCCCCCAACAGGGCTATGAGCAGTTCTTC
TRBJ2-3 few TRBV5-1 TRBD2 CASSIGGAGVGDTQYF TGCGCCAGCAGCATCGGCGGGGCGGGAGTAGGAGATACGCAGTATTTT
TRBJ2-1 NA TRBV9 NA CASSVGLDRVYEQFF TGTGCCAGCAGCGTAGGGTTAGATCGGGTCTATGAGCAGTTCTTC
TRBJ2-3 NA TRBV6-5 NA CASSLSGFGAQDTQYF TGTGCCAGCAGTTTATCGGGGTTTGGGGCGCAAGATACGCAGTATTTT
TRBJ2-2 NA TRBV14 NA CASSQVRGETNTGELFF TGTGCCAGCAGCCAAGTGCGAGGGGAAACGAACACCGGGGAGCTGTTTTTT
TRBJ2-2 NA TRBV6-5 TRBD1 CASSYSGQGIGELFF TGTGCCAGCAGTTACTCGGGACAGGGTATCGGGGAGCTGTTTTTT
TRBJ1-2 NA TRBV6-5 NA CASSSWTAMGGYTF TGTGCCAGCAGTTCCTGGACCGCGATGGGTGGCTACACCTTC
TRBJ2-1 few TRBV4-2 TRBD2 CASSQPQSTGTSEEQFF TGTGCCAGCAGCCAACCCCAATCCACCGGGACTAGCGAAGAGCAGTTCTTC
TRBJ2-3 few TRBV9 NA CASSVGGRTDTQYF TGTGCCAGCAGCGTAGGTGGTAGGACTGATACGCAGTATTTT
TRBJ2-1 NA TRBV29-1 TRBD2 CSITGLAGGLEQFF TGCAGCATAACTGGACTAGCGGGAGGGCTTGAGCAGTTCTTC
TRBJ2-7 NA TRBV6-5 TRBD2 CASSYSVAGVVYEQYF TGTGCCAGCAGTTACTCCGTCGCGGGAGTAGTCTACGAGCAGTACTTC
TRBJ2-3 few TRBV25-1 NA CASSAPGTDTQYF TGTGCCAGCAGTGCCCCAGGCACAGATACGCAGTATTTT
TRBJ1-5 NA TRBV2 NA CASKGDGRISWPQHF TGTGCCAGCAAGGGGGATGGACGAATTTCATGGCCCCAGCATTTT
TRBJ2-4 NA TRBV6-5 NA CASSARGKNIQYF TGTGCCAGCAGCGCGAGAGGGAAAAACATTCAGTACTTC
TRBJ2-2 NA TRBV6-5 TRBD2 CASSYRPSGRAGELFF TGTGCCAGCAGTTACAGGCCTAGCGGGAGGGCCGGGGAGCTGTTTTTT